These 10 T cell receptor beta chains share one sample of origin, sequenced in a study of T-cell reconstitution after alpha-beta-depleted transplantation in children. It was with unique molecular identifiers that the TCRbeta library was prepared. TCRdb analysed the PCR reads with MiXCR anew, one entry per CDR3 protein. Found here are 600,000 or so distinct CDR3 sequences, roughly 24% of them singletons; the top ten hold over 12%. Specimen: PBMCs, mostly from graft donor cells, collected 360 days after TCRalphabeta/CD19-depleted stem cell transplant. These receptor sequences come from a boy under two years old who had a stem cell transplant for acute myeloid leukemia, so the T cells may come from the graft donor.

This clonotype was picked up a small number of times. The chain employs TRBV2 and TRBJ2-1, with D perhaps matching TRBD2 (6 bases). CDR1 is SNHLY and CDR2 is FYNNEI in the germline V gene. The length of the CDR3 is 15 residues. Trimming took 3 bases from V and 3 from J, leaving 12 bases between them. Written as DNA, the CDR3 is TGTGCCAGCAGTGATACGTGGGGGGTCTACAATGAGCAGTTCTTC. It encodes CASSDTWGVYNEQFF.

This clonotype was counted a few times. CDR3 amino acids: CASSPEGGKYEQYV. CDR3 coding DNA: TGTGCCAGCAGTCCCGAAGGGGGCAAGTACGAGCAGTACGTC. This chain uses TRBV6-5 with TRBJ2-7; 7 nucleotides agree with TRBD1. CDR1 is MNHEY and CDR2 is SVGAGI in the germline V gene. The CDR3 has 14 amino acids. The V segment lost 5 bases and the J segment 4 bases; nucleotides outside the gene matches: 8.

V gene TRBV2 combines with J gene TRBJ2-3; 8 bases match TRBD2. Germline trimming cut 5 bases from V and 8 bases from J; bases unmatched to any gene: 6. The CDR3 is 13 residues long. Germline assignment: CDR1 SNHLY and CDR2 FYNNEI. The CDR3 protein is CASSLRGVGTQYF. Written as DNA, the CDR3 is TGTGCCAGCAGTCTGCGGGGGGTTGGTACGCAGTATTTT.

This clonotype was counted ten times or more. The CDR3 DNA follows: TGCAGTGCTAGGGCCCTCAATGAGCAGTTCTTC. Protein product: CSARALNEQFF. This sequence joins TRBV20-1 and TRBJ2-1, with D unclear. Germline CDR1 is DFQATT and CDR2 is SNEGSKA (reference sequence). Deletions cut 3 bases from V and 6 bases from J, with 6 bases between. The CDR3 length is 11 residues.

This clonotype has ten or more counts. V is TRBV29-1 and J is TRBJ1-3; D ambiguous. This CDR3 has 14 residues. The germline CDR1 and CDR2 sequences are SQVTM and ANQGSEA. V dropped 0 bases and J dropped 4 bases, with 10 bases sitting between them. The CDR3 DNA follows: TGCAGCGTTGAAGAGACGGGGAGGGGAAACACCATATATTTT. Amino acid sequence: CSVEETGRGNTIYF. Filled out from reference TRBV29-1 and TRBJ1-3, the complete variable domain reads SAVISQKPSRDICQRGTSLTIQCQVDSQVTMMFWYRQQPGQSLTLIATANQGSEATYESGFVIDKFPISRPNLTFSTLTVSNMSPEDSSIYLCSVEETGRGNTIYFGEGSWLTVV.

The chain combines TRBV5-1 with TRBJ2-5, with D maybe TRBD1 (5 bases). CDR1 is SGHRS, CDR2 YFSETQ, per germline. The CDR3 spans 14 residues. V dropped 1 base and J dropped 5 bases, with 12 bases sitting between them. The CDR3 DNA sequence: TGCGCCAGCAGCTTGTGGGGCCCGCGGGAGACCCAGTACTTC. Translating it yields CASSLWGPRETQYF.

This clonotype was seen many times. The chain carries TRBV6-4 and TRBJ2-1; 12 bases map to TRBD2. The junction had 3 bases not matched to a gene; V was cut back by 5 bases and J by 4 bases. This CDR3 region has 15 residues. Germline lookup yields CDR1 MRHNA and CDR2 SNTAGT. The CDR3 coding sequence is TGTGCCAGCAGTATGACTAGCGGGGGATACAATGAGCAGTTCTTC. The encoded protein is CASSMTSGGYNEQFF.

In this sample, this clonotype turned up many times. V is TRBV20-1 and J is TRBJ2-3; 12 bases agree with TRBD1. CDR3 length: 16 residues. V shed 0 bases, J shed 7 bases, and the junction held 8 bases outside the gene matches. CDR1 and CDR2 (germline): DFQATT, SNEGSKA (reference sequence). DNA of the CDR3: TGCAGTGCTAGAGAGGGACAGGGGGCGCTAGCATATACGCAGTATTTT. Its translation is CSAREGQGALAYTQYF.

Only a few counts were recorded for this clonotype. This chain uses TRBV7-3 with TRBJ1-6; 8 nucleotides agree with TRBD1. Per the germline V gene, CDR1 is SGHTA and CDR2 is FQGTGA. V was pared by 2 bases and J by 6 bases, with 0 bases of the junction left unmatched. The length of the CDR3 is 14 residues. CDR3 residues: CASSLQGANSPLHF. The CDR3, as DNA: TGTGCCAGCAGCTTACAGGGGGCTAATTCACCCCTCCACTTT.

The chain is built from TRBV6-2 or TRBV6-3 and TRBJ1-6; D uncertain. CDR3 length: 17 amino acids. V lost 2 bases and J 0 bases, leaving 11 bases between the germline ends. Germline V CDR1 and CDR2: MNHEY, SVGEGT. CDR3 sequence reads: CASSYGDASSYNSPLHF. In DNA form, the CDR3 reads TGTGCCAGCAGTTACGGAGATGCAAGCTCCTATAATTCACCCCTCCACTTT.